This T cell receptor (beta chain) was documented in a study of T cell clones after liver transplantation. The overall study: Timepoints were pre-transplant, pre-withdrawal, and after withdrawal was completed or failed. Overall study results and limits: The donor-reactive repertoire was only partly measurable in a couple of subjects, lacking donor cells.

Thawed unstimulated PBMCs were FACS-sorted by CD3, CD4 and CD8 into two populations. The ends were cut back, 7 bases at V and 4 bases at J, with 16 bases in the middle. The germline V gene has CDR1 SGHTA and CDR2 FQGTGA. The CDR3 consists of 15 residues. The repertoire was sequenced with immunoSEQ multiplex PCR; TCRdb's copy has only in-frame clones and lacks some. The repertoire consists of 75,000 to 95,000 clones, with less than 85% occurring once and the leading ten covering 2.5% to 3.5%. This clone showed up just a few times. The antigen is undetermined. This sample comprised CD4+ T cells from blood, obtained at the 22-month timepoint. The sequence derives from a human patient who received a liver transplant. The T cells may come from the graft donor. The chain uses TRBV7-3 and TRBJ2-2; perhaps TRBD1 as D (6 bases). For the CDR3, the DNA is TGTGCCAGCAAGAGTCGGGCAGGGGTCACCGGGGAGCTGTTTTTT. Translation: CASKSRAGVTGELFF.